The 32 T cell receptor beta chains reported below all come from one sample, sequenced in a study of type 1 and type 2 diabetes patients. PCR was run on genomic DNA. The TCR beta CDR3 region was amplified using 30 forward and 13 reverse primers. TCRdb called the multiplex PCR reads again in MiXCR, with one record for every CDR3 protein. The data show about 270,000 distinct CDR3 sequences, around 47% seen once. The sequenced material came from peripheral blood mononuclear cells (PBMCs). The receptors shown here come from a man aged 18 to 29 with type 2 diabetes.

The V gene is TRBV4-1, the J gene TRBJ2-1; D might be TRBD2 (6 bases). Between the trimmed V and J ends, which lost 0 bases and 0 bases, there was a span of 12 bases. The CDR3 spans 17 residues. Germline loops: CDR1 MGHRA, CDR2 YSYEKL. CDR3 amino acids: CASSQEGGGLSYNEQFF. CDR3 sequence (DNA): TGCGCCAGCAGCCAAGAGGGGGGAGGCCTCTCCTACAATGAGCAGTTCTTC.

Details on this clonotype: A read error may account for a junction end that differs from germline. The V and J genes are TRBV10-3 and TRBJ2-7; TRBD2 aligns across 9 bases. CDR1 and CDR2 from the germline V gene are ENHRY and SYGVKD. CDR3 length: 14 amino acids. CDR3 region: CATLAGLSSYERYF. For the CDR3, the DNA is TGTGCCACTCTAGCGGGGCTTAGCTCCTACGAGCGGTACTTC.

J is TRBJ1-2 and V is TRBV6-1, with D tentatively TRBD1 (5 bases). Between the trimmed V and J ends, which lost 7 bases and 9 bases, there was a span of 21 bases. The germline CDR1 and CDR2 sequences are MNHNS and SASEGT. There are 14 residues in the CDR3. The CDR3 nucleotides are TGTGCCAGCACTATCCGGGACCCATGGGATCGCTACACCTTC. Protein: CASTIRDPWDRYTF.

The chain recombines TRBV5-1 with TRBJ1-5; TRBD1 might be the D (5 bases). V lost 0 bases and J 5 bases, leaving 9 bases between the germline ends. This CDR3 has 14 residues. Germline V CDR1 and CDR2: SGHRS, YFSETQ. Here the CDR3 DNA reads TGCGCCAGCAGCTTGGACCGGGGGGATCAGCCCCAGCATTTT. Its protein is CASSLDRGDQPQHF.

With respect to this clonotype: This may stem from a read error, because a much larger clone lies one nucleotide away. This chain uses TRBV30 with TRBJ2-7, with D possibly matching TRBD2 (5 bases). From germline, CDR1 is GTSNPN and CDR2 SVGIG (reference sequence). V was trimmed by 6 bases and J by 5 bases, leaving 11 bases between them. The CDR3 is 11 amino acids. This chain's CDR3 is CACEGQDEQYF. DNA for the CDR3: TGTGCCTGCGAGGGTCAGGACGAGCAGTACTTC.

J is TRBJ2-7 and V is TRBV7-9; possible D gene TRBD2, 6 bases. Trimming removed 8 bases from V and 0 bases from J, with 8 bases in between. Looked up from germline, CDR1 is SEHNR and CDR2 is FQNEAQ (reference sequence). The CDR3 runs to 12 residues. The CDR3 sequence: CASGEASYEQYF. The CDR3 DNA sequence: TGTGCCAGCGGGGAGGCCTCCTACGAGCAGTACTTC.

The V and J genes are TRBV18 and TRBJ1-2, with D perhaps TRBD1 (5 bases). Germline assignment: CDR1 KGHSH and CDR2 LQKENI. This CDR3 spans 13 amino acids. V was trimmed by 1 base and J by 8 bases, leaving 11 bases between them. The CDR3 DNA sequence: TGTGCCAGCTCACCACGGTCGGGGCCCGGCTACACCTTC. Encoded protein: CASSPRSGPGYTF.

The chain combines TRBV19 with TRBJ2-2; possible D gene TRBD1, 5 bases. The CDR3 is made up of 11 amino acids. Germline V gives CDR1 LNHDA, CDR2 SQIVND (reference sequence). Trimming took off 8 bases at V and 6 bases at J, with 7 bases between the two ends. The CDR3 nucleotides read TGTGCCAGTTCCAGGGCCGGGGAGCTGTTTTTT. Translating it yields CASSRAGELFF.

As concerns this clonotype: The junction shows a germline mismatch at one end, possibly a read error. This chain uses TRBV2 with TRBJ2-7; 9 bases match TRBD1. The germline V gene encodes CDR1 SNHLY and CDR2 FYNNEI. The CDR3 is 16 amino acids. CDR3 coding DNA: TGCGCCAGCAGTGACCGCGAGGGACAGGGAATCTACGAGCAGTACTTC. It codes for CASSDREGQGIYEQYF.

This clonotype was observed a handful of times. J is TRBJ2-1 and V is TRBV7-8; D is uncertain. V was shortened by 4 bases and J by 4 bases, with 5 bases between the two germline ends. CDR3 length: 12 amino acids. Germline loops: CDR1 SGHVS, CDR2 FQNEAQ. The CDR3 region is CASSYRYNEQFF. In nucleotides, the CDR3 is TGTGCCAGCAGCTATAGGTACAATGAGCAGTTCTTC. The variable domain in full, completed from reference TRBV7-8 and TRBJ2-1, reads GAGVSQSPRYKVAKRGQDVALRCDPISGHVSLFWYQQALGQGPEFLTYFQNEAQLDKSGLPSDRFFAERPEGSVSTLKIQRTQQEDSAVYLCASSYRYNEQFFGPGTRLTVL.

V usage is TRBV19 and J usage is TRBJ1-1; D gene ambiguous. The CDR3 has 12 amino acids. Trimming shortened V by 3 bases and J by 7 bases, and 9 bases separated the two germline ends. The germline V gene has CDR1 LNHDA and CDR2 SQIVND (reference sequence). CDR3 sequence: CASSIIEGEAFF. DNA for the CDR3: TGTGCCAGTAGTATTATTGAGGGTGAAGCTTTCTTT.

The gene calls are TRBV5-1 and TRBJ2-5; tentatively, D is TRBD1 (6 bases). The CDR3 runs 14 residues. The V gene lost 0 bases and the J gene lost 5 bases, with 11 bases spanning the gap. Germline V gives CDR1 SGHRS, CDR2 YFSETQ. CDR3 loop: CASSLAGQPETQYF. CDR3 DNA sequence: TGCGCCAGCAGCTTGGCCGGACAGCCGGAGACCCAGTACTTC.

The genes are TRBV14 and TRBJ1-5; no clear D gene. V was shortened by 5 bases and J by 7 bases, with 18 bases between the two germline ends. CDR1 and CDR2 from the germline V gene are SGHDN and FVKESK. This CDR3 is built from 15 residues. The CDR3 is CASSVGVGAGQPQHF. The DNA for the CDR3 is TGTGCCAGCAGCGTAGGCGTGGGCGCAGGACAGCCCCAGCATTTT.

CDR3 sequence: CASSQGLGTGNQYF. CDR3 DNA sequence: TGTGCCAGCAGCCAAGGTCTTGGGACAGGGAACCAGTACTTC. The chain uses TRBV14 and TRBJ2-5, with 9 bases aligning to TRBD1. CDR3 length: 14 residues. The trim removed 1 base at V and 10 bases at J, leaving 7 bases unmatched. In germline, CDR1 is SGHDN, CDR2 FVKESK.

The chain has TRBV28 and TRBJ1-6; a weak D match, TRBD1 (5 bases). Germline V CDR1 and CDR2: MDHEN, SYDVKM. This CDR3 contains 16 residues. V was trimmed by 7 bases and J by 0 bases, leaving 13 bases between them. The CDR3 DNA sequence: TGTGCCAGCAAGACGGGACCGAGCTCCTATAATTCACCCCTCCACTTT. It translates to CASKTGPSSYNSPLHF. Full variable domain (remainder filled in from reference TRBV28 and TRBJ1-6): DVKVTQSSRYLVKRTGEKVFLECVQDMDHENMFWYRQDPGLGLRLIYFSYDVKMKEKGDIPEGYSVSREKKERFSLILESASTNQTSMYLCASKTGPSSYNSPLHFGNGTRLTVT.

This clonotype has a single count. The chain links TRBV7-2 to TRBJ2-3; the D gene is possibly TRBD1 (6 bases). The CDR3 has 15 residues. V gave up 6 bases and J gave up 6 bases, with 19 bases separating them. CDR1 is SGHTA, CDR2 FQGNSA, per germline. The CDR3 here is CASSSTDRSDDTQYF. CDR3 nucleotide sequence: TGTGCCAGCAGTTCAACCGACAGGTCAGATGATACGCAGTATTTT.

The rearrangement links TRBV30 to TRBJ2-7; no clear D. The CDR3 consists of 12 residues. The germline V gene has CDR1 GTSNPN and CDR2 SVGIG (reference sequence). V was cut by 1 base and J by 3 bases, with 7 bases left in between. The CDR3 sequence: CAWSAGLYEQYF. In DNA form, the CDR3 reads TGTGCCTGGAGTGCCGGGCTCTACGAGCAGTACTTC.

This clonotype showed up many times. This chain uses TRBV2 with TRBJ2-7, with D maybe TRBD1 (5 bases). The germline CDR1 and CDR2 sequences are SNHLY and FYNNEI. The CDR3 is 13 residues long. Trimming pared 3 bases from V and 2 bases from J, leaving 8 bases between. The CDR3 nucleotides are TGTGCCAGCAGTGATCAGACAGCCTACGAGCAGTACTTC. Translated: CASSDQTAYEQYF.

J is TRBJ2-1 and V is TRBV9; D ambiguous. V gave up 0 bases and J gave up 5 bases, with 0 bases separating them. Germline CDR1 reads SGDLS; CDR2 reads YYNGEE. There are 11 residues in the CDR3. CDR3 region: CASSVDNEQFF. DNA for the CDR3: TGTGCCAGCAGCGTAGACAATGAGCAGTTCTTC. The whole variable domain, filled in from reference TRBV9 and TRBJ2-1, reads DSGVTQTPKHLITATGQRVTLRCSPRSGDLSVYWYQQSLDQGLQFLIQYYNGEERAKGNILERFSAQQFPDLHSELNLSSLELGDSALYFCASSVDNEQFFGPGTRLTVL.

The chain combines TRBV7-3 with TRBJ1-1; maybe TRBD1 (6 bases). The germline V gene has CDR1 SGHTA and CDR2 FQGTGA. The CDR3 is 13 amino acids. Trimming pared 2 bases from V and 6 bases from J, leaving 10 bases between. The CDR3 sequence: CASSLQGYSEAFF. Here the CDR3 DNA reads TGTGCCAGCAGCTTACAGGGGTACTCTGAAGCTTTCTTT.

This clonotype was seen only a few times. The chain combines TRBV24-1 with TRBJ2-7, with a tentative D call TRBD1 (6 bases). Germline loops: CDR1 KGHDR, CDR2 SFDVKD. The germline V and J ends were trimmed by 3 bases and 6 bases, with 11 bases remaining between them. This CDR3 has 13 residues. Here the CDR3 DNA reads TGTGCCACCAGTGATACCGACAGGTTCGAGCAGTACTTC. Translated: CATSDTDRFEQYF.

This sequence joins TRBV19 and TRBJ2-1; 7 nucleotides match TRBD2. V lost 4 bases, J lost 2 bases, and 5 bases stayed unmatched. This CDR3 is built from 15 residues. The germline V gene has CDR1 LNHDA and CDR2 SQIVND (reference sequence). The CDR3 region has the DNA TGTGCCAGTAGTAGAAGCGGGAACCCCTACAATGAGCAGTTCTTC. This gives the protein CASSRSGNPYNEQFF.

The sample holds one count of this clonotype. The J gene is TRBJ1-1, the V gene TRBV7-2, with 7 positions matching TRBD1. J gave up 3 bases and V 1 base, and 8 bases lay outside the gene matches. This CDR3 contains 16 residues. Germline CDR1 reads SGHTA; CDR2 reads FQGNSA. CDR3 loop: CASSLVQGGADTEAFF. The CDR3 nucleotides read TGTGCCAGCAGCTTAGTTCAGGGGGGCGCGGACACTGAAGCTTTCTTT.

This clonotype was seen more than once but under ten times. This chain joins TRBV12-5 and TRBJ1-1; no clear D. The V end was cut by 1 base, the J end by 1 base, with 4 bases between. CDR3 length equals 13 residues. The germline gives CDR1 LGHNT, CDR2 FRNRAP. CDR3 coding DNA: TGTGCTAGTGGTTTGGGGGGGAACACTGAAGCTTTCTTT. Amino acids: CASGLGGNTEAFF.

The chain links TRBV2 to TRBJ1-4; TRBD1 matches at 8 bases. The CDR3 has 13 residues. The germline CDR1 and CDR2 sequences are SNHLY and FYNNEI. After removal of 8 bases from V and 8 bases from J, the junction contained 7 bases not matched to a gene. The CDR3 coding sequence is TGTGCCAGCCACAGGGGGGGGATCGAAAAACTGTTTTTT. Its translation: CASHRGGIEKLFF.

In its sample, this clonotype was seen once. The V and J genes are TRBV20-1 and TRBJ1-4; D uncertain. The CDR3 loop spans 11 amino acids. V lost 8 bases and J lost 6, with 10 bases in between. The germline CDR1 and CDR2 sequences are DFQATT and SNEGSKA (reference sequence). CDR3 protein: CSIGVDEKLFF. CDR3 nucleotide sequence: TGCAGTATCGGGGTGGATGAAAAACTGTTTTTT.

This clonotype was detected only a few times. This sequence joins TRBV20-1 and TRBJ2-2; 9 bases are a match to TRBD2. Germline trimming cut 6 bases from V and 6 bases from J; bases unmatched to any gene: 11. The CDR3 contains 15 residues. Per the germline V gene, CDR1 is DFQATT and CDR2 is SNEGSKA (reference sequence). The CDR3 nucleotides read TGCAGTGCCCAACTAGCGGGTTCGCCCCCCGGGGAGCTGTTTTTT. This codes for CSAQLAGSPPGELFF.

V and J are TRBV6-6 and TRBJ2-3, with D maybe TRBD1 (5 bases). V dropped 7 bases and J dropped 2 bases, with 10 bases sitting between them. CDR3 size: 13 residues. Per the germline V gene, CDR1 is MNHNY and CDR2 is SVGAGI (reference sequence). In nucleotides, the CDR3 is TGTGCCAGCAACCGACAGCACACAGATACGCAGTATTTT. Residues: CASNRQHTDTQYF.

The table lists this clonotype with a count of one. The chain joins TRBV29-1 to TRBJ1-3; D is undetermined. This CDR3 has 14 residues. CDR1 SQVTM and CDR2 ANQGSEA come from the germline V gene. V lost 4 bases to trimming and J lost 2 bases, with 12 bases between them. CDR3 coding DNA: TGCAGCGTTGGGAAGGGAACGACTGGAAACACCATATATTTT. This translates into CSVGKGTTGNTIYF.

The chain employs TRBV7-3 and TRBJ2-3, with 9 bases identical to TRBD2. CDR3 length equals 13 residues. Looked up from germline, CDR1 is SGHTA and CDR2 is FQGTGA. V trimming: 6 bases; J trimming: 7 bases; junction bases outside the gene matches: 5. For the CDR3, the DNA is TGTGCCAGCAGGACCGGACTAGCGTATACGCAGTATTTT. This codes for CASRTGLAYTQYF.

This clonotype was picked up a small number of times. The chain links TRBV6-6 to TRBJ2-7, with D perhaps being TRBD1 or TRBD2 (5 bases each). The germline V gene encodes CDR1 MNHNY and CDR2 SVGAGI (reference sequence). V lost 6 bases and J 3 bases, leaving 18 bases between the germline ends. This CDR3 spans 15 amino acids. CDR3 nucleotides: TGTGCCAGCAGCTACCTCCCGGGACCGAGCTACGAGCAGTACTTC. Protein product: CASSYLPGPSYEQYF.

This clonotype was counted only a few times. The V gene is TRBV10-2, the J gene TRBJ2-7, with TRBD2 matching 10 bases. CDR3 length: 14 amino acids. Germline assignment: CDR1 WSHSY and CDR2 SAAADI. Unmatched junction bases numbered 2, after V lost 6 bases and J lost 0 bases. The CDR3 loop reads CASRGTSDSYEQYF. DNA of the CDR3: TGCGCCAGCAGGGGGACTAGCGACTCCTACGAGCAGTACTTC.